The 5 T cell receptor beta chains below all came from one sample that was sequenced in a study of PD-L1 blockade in urothelial cancer. The data were produced by immunoSEQ multiplex PCR, yet TCRdb's version contains in-frame clones alone and is incomplete. The sample has 50,000 or so clones, approximately 75% seen once. This specimen consisted of PBMCs, obtained around atezolizumab (anti-PD-L1) treatment. These receptors came from a man between 70 and 80 years old with urothelial cancer.

The genes are TRBV6-5 and TRBJ1-5; TRBD1 agrees at 9 bases. Germline CDR1 is MNHEY and CDR2 is SVGAGI. The CDR3 contains 15 residues. After removal of 4 bases from V and 7 bases from J, the junction contained 8 bases not matched to a gene. The CDR3 nucleotides are TGTGCCAGCAGTTCAACAGGGGGCGCAGGGCAGCCCCAGCATTTT. Translating gives CASSSTGGAGQPQHF.

The J gene is TRBJ2-3, the V gene TRBV30; TRBD1 matches at 9 bases. Germline CDR1 GTSNPN, CDR2 SVGIG (reference sequence). The CDR3 is made up of 13 amino acids. V lost 7 bases, J lost 3 bases, and 5 bases stayed unmatched. The CDR3 region has the DNA TGTGCCTACGGGACAGGGTCGACAGATACGCAGTATTTT. Translating gives CAYGTGSTDTQYF.

The chain recombines TRBV28 with TRBJ2-2; D may be TRBD1 (5 bases). The length of the CDR3 is 16 residues. CDR1 is MDHEN, CDR2 SYDVKM, per germline. The germline V and J ends were trimmed by 5 bases and 0 bases, with 13 bases remaining between them. The CDR3 loop is CASSPPQDANTGELFF. CDR3 DNA: TGTGCCAGCAGTCCTCCACAGGACGCGAACACCGGGGAGCTGTTTTTT.

This sequence joins TRBV25-1 and TRBJ2-5; TRBD2 might be the D (6 bases). The DNA end is more similar to TRBJ2-7, so the J call may be wrong. The CDR3 is 16 amino acids. Germline lookup yields CDR1 MGHDK and CDR2 SYGVNS. CDR3 residues: CASSGGRTSLSYEQYF. The DNA for the CDR3 is TGTGCCAGCAGTGGGGGTCGTACTAGCTTATCCTACGAGCAGTACTTC.

This chain links TRBV19 with TRBJ2-6, with D perhaps matching TRBD2 (5 bases). V was cut by 1 base and J by 3 bases, with 10 bases left in between. This CDR3 region has 16 residues. Germline V CDR1 and CDR2: LNHDA, SQIVND (reference sequence). Here the CDR3 DNA reads TGTGCCAGTAGTATAGGAGGGCATGTTGGGGCCAACGTCCTGACTTTC. Translated, it gives CASSIGGHVGANVLTF.